This T cell receptor (beta chain) was recovered during a study of T-cell reconstitution after alpha-beta-depleted transplantation in children. A remark on this clonotype: Its antigen remains unidentified. An end of the junction differs from the germline gene, which may be a read error.

Whole-study results and caveats: Surviving recipient T cells and thymic progenitors underlay high day-60 TCRbeta diversity in some patients. Newly produced T cells mostly provided counts and TCRbeta diversity after one year, as hyperexpanded clones declined. Reportedly, roughly two months post-transplant, alpha-beta T cells arose from several hundred expanded graft clones.

The authors prepared the TCRbeta library with unique molecular identifiers. In TCRdb, the PCR reads were re-called with MiXCR into one record per CDR3 protein. This sample yields some 550,000 distinct CDR3 sequences, of which roughly 23% are seen a single time; over 12% belongs to the top ten. This CDR3 contains 15 residues. From germline, CDR1 is SEHNR and CDR2 FQNEAQ (reference sequence). The chain recombines TRBV7-9 with TRBJ2-1; D uncertain. Material: PBMCs, mostly from graft donor cells, obtained 360 days after TCRalphabeta/CD19-depleted stem cell transplant. The sequence came from a boy under two years old who had a stem cell transplant for acute myeloid leukemia, so the T cells may come from the graft donor. The CDR3: CSSSLGGYSYNEQFF. The DNA of the CDR3 is TGTTCCAGCAGCTTAGGCGGTTACTCCTACAATGAGCAGTTCTTC.